In this sample, the clone carrying this TCR beta chain turned up many times. Recently diagnosed hyperthyroidism of less than 2 months' duration affected patients aged 18 to 65. Uncontrolled infection, other autoimmune disease, pregnancy or lactation disqualified patients from enrolment. The authors obtained PBMCs from 7.5 to 10 ml of fresh peripheral blood. TCR beta CDR3 sequences were amplified from RNA transcripts. HTBI primers drove first-round RT-PCR of the TCR CDR3. TCRdb reprocessed the multiplex PCR reads with MiXCR, giving one entry per CDR3 protein. The sample lists roughly 380,000 distinct CDR3 sequences, around 14% occurring once. The entry originates in a study of T cells in Graves' hyperthyroidism and ophthalmopathy. Germline V gives CDR1 LGHDT, CDR2 YNNKEL (reference sequence). The CDR3 runs to 13 residues. With 2 bases removed from V and 9 bases from J, the gap between germline ends came to 11 bases.

V gene TRBV3-1 combines with J gene TRBJ1-5; D uncertain. Sequenced sample: blood. The TCR originated in a woman between 55 and 75 years old with Graves' hyperthyroidism. In nucleotides, the CDR3 is TGTGCCAGCAGCCAAAGGAGGGATGGGCCCCAGCATTTT. This gives the protein CASSQRRDGPQHF.